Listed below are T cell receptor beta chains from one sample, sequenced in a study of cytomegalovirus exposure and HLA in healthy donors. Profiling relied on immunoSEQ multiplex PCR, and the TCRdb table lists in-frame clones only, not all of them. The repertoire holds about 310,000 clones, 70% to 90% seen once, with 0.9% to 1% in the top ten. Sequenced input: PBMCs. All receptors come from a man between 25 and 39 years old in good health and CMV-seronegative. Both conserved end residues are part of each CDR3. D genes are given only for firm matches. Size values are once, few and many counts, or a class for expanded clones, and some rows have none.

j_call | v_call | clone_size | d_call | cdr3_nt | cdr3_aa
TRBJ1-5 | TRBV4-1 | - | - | TGCGCCAGCAGCCTTGACAGTAATCCCTATAGCAATCAGCCCCAGCATTTT | CASSLDSNPYSNQPQHF
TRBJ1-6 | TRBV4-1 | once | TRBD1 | TGCGCCAGCAGCCAAGGGACAGGGGGCGCTTATAATTCACCCCTCCACTTT | CASSQGTGGAYNSPLHF
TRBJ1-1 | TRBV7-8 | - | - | TGTGCCAGCACCCCTAGCATATCGAACACTGAAGCTTTCTTT | CASTPSISNTEAFF
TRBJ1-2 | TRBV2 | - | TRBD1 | TGTGCCAGCAGTGAAGAGGGGGCAAACTATGGCTACACCTTC | CASSEEGANYGYTF
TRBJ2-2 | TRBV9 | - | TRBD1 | TGTGCCAGCAGCGTACAGGGGGCTAACACCGGGGAGCTGTTTTTT | CASSVQGANTGELFF
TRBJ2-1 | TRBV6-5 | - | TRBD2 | TGTGCCAGCAGTTACTCTGAGGGACTGTCGGGGGGTGAGCAGTTCTTC | CASSYSEGLSGGEQFF
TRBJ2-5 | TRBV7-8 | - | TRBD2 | TGTGCCAGCAGCCCAGTCCCTAGCGGGGGGCCGGGGGAGACCCAGTACTTC | CASSPVPSGGPGETQYF
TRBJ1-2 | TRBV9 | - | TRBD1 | TGTGCCAGCAGCGTAGACTACGGGACAGGTGGTATGGGGTACACCTTC | CASSVDYGTGGMGYTF
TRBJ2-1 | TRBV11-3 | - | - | TGTGCCAGCAGCTACAACAATGAGCAGTTCTTC | CASSYNNEQFF
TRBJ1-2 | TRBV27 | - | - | TGTGCCAGCAGTTTATCTATATCGACGCAGGCGTTGGGCTACACCTTC | CASSLSISTQALGYTF
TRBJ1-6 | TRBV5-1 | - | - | TGCGCCAGCAGCCCGCAGGGCCTTAATTCACCCCTCCACTTT | CASSPQGLNSPLHF
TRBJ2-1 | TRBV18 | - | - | TGTGCCAGCTCACCAGTCAGGGGATCGGGTAATGAGCAGTTCTTC | CASSPVRGSGNEQFF
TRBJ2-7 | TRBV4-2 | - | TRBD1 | TGTGCCAGCAGACCCGGGACAGGGGCCTCCTACGAGCAGTACTTC | CASRPGTGASYEQYF
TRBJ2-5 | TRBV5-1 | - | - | TGCGCCAGCACTCAGGGATCTGGGCAAGAGACCCAGTACTTC | CASTQGSGQETQYF
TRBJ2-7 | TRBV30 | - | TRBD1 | TGTGCCTGGAGTGGGTGGGGAGACAGGGATCTCTACGAGCAGTACTTC | CAWSGWGDRDLYEQYF
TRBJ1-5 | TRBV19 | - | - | TGTGCCAGTAGTATGGTAGGGAGGGGGAAAAATCAGCCCCAGCATTTT | CASSMVGRGKNQPQHF
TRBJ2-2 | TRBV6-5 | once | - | TGTGCCAGCCTCGGACAGCCGAACACCGGGGAGCTGTTTTTT | CASLGQPNTGELFF
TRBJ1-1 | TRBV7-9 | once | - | TGTGCCAGCAGGCCACAGGTTACAGCTGAAGCTTTCTTT | CASRPQVTAEAFF
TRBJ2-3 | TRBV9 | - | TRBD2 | TGTGCCACCAATAGCGGGGAACGAGGAGATACGCAGTATTTT | CATNSGERGDTQYF
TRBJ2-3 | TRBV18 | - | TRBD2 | TGTGCCAGCTCTCTTAGCGGGGGGGCCACAGATACGCAGTATTTT | CASSLSGGATDTQYF
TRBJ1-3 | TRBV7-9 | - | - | TGTGCCAGCAGCTTACTGGACACCCATGGAAACACCATATATTTT | CASSLLDTHGNTIYF
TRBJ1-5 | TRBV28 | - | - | TGTGCCAGCACAAGCAATCAGCCCCAGCATTTT | CASTSNQPQHF
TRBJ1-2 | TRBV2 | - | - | TGTGCCAGCAGTGCAGAGACTCCCTATGGCTACACCTTC | CASSAETPYGYTF
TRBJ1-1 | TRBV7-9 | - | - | TGTGCCAGCAGCTTAGTAGGCAGGGTAAGGACTGAAGCTTTCTTT | CASSLVGRVRTEAFF
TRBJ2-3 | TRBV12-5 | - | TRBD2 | TGTGCTAGTGGCCCCGGGCTAGCGGGGGGATCTAGCACAGATACGCAGTATTTT | CASGPGLAGGSSTDTQYF
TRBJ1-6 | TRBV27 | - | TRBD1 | TGTGCCAGCAGTGGCTCGACAGGGGGCAACAATTCACCCCTCCACTTT | CASSGSTGGNNSPLHF
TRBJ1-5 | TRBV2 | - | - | TGTGCCAGCAGTGAAGGGGGGCTCGAGGGACAGCCCCAGCATTTT | CASSEGGLEGQPQHF
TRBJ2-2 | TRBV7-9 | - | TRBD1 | TGTGCCACCCCTACAGGGGCGAACACCGGGGAGCTGTTTTTT | CATPTGANTGELFF
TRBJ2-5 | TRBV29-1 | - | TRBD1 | TGCAGCGGTGCAAACAGGGGTGTAGAGACCCAGTACTTC | CSGANRGVETQYF
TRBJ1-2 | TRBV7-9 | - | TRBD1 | TGTGCCAGCAGCAGAGGACAGGGGAACGGCTACACCTTC | CASSRGQGNGYTF
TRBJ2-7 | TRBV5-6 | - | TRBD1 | TGTGCCAGCAGCGGGACAGGGGATGCTTACGAGCAGTACTTC | CASSGTGDAYEQYF
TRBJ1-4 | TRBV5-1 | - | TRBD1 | TGCGCCAGCAGCTTGACCGGGACAGGGGATGAAAAACTGTTTTTT | CASSLTGTGDEKLFF
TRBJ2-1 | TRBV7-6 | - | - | TGTGCCAGCAGCTTAGTCGGGGACACGTACAATGAGCAGTTCTTC | CASSLVGDTYNEQFF
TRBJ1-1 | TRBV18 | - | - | TGTGCCAGCTCACGGGCGAACACTGAAGCTTTCTTT | CASSRANTEAFF
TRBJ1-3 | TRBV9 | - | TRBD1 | TGTGCCAGCAGCGAAGACAGGGGAGGAAACACCATATATTTT | CASSEDRGGNTIYF
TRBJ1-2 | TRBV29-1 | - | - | TGCAGCGTTCCGGGGAACTTGAGGGGCTACACCTTC | CSVPGNLRGYTF
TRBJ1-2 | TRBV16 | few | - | TGTGCCAGCAGCCAAATGACAGGAGCAGGCGGCTACACCTTC | CASSQMTGAGGYTF
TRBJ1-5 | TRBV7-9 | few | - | TGTGCCAGCAGCCATGACGGAGGCAATCAGCCCCAGCATTTT | CASSHDGGNQPQHF
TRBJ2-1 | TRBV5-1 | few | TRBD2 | TGCGCCAGCAGCTTAGAGCGGGGCCTTAATGAGCAGTTCTTC | CASSLERGLNEQFF
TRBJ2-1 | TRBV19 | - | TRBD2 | TGTGCCAGTAGTCCCCGGGGACGGCTAGCGGGGCCGGATGAGCAGTTCTTC | CASSPRGRLAGPDEQFF
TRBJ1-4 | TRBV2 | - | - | TGTGCCAGCAGCTCCTCACCCTGGGAGGAAAAACTGTTTTTT | CASSSSPWEEKLFF
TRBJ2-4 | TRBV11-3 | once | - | TGTGCCAGCAGCTTAGCGCCAGGGGACATTCAGTACTTC | CASSLAPGDIQYF
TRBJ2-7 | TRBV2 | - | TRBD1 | TGTGCCAGCATGTCCGGACAGGGAATAACCTACGAGCAGTACTTC | CASMSGQGITYEQYF
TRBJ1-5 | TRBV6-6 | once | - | TGTGCCAGCAGTTCCCTTCTGAGGCGGGGCGGTCAGCCCCAGCATTTT | CASSSLLRRGGQPQHF
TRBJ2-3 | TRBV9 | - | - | TGTGCCAGCAGCCAGGCAGGGGGGATGGCTGCAGATACGCAGTATTTT | CASSQAGGMAADTQYF
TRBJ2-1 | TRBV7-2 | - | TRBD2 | TGTGCCAGCAGCTTGGGGACTAGGCCTTTCCATGAGCAGTTCTTC | CASSLGTRPFHEQFF
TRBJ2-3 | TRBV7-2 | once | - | TGTGCCAGCAGCCCGGGAGGCGGGGGCGCTTTCACAGATACGCAGTATTTT | CASSPGGGGAFTDTQYF
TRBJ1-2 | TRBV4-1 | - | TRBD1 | TGCGCCAGCAGCCAAGCACAGGGGATCAGCTATGGCTACACCTTC | CASSQAQGISYGYTF
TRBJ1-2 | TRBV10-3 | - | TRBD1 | TGTGCCATCAGTGAGCCGGGACAGAACTATGGCTACACCTTC | CAISEPGQNYGYTF
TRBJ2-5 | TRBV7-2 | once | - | TGTGCCAGCAGCTTAGAGCTAGCAAGACGCGAGACCCAGTACTTC | CASSLELARRETQYF
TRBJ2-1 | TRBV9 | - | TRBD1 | TGTGCCAGCAGCCCCAAACAGGGGGCGGGCAATGAGCAGTTCTTC | CASSPKQGAGNEQFF
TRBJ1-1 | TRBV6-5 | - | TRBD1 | TGTGCCAGCAGTTACCAATCGGACAGGGTCACTGAAGCTTTCTTT | CASSYQSDRVTEAFF
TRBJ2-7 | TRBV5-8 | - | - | TGTGCCAGCAGACCTGGGCCAGCAACTTCCTACGAGCAGTACTTC | CASRPGPATSYEQYF
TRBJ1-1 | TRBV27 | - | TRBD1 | TGTGCCAGCATTAGAACGGGGACAGGCGGGTGGTTTAACACTGAAGCTTTCTTT | CASIRTGTGGWFNTEAFF
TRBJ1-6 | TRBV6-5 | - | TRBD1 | TGTGCCAGCAACCCGGGACAGGGTAATTCACCCCTCCACTTT | CASNPGQGNSPLHF
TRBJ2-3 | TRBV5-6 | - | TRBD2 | TGTGCCAGCAGCCAGGAACTAGCGGGCACAGATACGCAGTATTTT | CASSQELAGTDTQYF
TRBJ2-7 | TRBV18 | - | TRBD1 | TGTGCCAGCTCACCACCGGGGACAGCGATTACCTACGAGCAGTACTTC | CASSPPGTAITYEQYF
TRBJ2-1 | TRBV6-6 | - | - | TGTGCCAGCAGTTACAGTTGGGGACAAGGGACTGAGCAGTTCTTC | CASSYSWGQGTEQFF
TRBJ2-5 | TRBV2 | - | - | TGTGCCAGCAGTGGCCGAGGCGTGACCCAGTACTTC | CASSGRGVTQYF
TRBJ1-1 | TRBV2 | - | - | TGTGCCAGCGGCGTGGGTCCGGGTTGGAACACTGAAGCTTTCTTT | CASGVGPGWNTEAFF